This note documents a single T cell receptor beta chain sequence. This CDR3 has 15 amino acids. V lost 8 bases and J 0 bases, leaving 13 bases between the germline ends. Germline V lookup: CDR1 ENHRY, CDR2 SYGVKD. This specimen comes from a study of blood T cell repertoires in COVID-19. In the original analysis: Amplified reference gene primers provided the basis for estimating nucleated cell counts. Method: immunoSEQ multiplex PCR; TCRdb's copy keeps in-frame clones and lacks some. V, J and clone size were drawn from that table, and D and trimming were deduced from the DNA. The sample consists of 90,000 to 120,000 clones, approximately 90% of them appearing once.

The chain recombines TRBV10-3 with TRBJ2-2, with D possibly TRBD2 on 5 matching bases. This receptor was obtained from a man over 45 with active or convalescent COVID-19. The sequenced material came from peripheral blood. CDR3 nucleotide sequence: TGTGCCATCCGGCCGACTATGGCGAACACCGGGGAGCTGTTTTTT. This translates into CAIRPTMANTGELFF.